Below, 29 T cell receptor beta chains from the same sample are listed, as sequenced in a study of blood T cells in healthy people across ages. A sample-barcoded 5' primer and a J-beta primer mix were used in a second PCR of about 6 to 12 cycles. Via MiXCR, TCRdb re-called the 5' RACE reads, giving one row per CDR3 protein. The sample shows 1.2 million to 1.5 million distinct CDR3 sequences, almost 60% of them seen only once. The sample taken for sequencing was blood. These receptors all come from a man aged 18 to 30 in good health.

About this clonotype: At one end, the junction sequence differs from germline, possibly due to a read error. The CDR3 here is CASSQAGPYSEQFF. The DNA of the CDR3 is TGCGCCAGCAGCCAAGCGGGACCATACAGTGAGCAGTTCTTC. The V gene is TRBV4-1, the J gene TRBJ2-1; possibly TRBD1 or TRBD2 for D (5 bases each). The germline V gene has CDR1 MGHRA and CDR2 YSYEKL. The CDR3 has 14 residues.

V gene TRBV6-1 combines with J gene TRBJ2-1; the D gene is possibly TRBD1 (6 bases). The V and J ends lost 8 bases and 8 bases respectively, with 19 bases between them. Germline loops: CDR1 MNHNS, CDR2 SASEGT. This CDR3 comprises 14 residues. CDR3 DNA sequence: TGTGCCAGCGATAGATGGCAGGGGAACGATGAGCAGTTCTTC. It encodes CASDRWQGNDEQFF.

This clonotype occurred a few times. The chain combines TRBV20-1 with TRBJ1-6, with TRBD1 matching over 7 bases. Trimming removed 3 bases from V and 6 bases from J; junction bases left unmatched: 5. The CDR3 sequence is 14 residues long. The germline CDR1 and CDR2 sequences are DFQATT and SNEGSKA (reference sequence). This CDR3 reads CSARLDRINSPLHF. CDR3 sequence (DNA): TGCAGTGCTAGGTTGGACAGGATTAATTCACCCCTCCACTTT.

V gene TRBV25-1 combines with J gene TRBJ2-1, with D hard to call. Trimming took off 3 bases at V and 3 bases at J, with 9 bases between the two ends. The CDR3 sequence is 14 residues long. Germline V gene data show CDR1 as MGHDK and CDR2 as SYGVNS. The DNA for the CDR3 is TGTGCCAGCAGTGATCTCCGGCTCTACAATGAGCAGTTCTTC. Its translation is CASSDLRLYNEQFF.

The chain has TRBV5-1 and TRBJ1-4; perhaps TRBD1 as D (6 bases). Trimming left V 6 bases short and J 1 base short, with 13 bases between. The CDR3 length is 15 residues. Germline V gene lookup returns CDR1 SGHRS and CDR2 YFSETQ. CDR3 sequence: CASMRDTLTNEKLFF. The CDR3 region has the DNA TGCGCCAGCATGCGGGACACCCTAACTAATGAAAAACTGTTTTTT.

The V gene is TRBV6-5, the J gene TRBJ1-2, with D possibly matching TRBD1 (6 bases). This CDR3 is built from 14 residues. Germline V gives CDR1 MNHEY, CDR2 SVGAGI. Trimming removed 0 bases from V and 8 bases from J, with 13 bases in between. DNA for the CDR3: TGTGCCAGCAGTTACTCTTTGGGGGCGCGGGGCTACACCTTC. It translates to CASSYSLGARGYTF.

The rearrangement links TRBV7-2 to TRBJ2-7, with D unclear. The germline V gene has CDR1 SGHTA and CDR2 FQGNSA. Trimming cost V 0 bases and J 7 bases, with 10 bases left between them. This CDR3 spans 13 amino acids. The CDR3 region has the DNA TGTGCCAGCAGCTTAGCCCCCTTCCGGGAGCAGTACTTC. Protein: CASSLAPFREQYF.

This rearrangement joins TRBV28 to TRBJ2-1, with D perhaps matching TRBD1 (5 bases). The ends were cut back, 7 bases at V and 5 bases at J, with 21 bases in the middle. Germline values: CDR1 MDHEN, CDR2 SYDVKM. The CDR3 runs 16 residues. Here the CDR3 DNA reads TGTGCCAGCAACGACGGTAGTTTCCTAGGGGACAATGAGCAGTTCTTC. Translation gives CASNDGSFLGDNEQFF.

CDR3 region: CAISAPGGSEKLFF. The CDR3 DNA follows: TGTGCCATCAGTGCCCCAGGGGGAAGTGAAAAACTGTTTTTT. The chain is built from TRBV10-3 and TRBJ1-4; 7 bases line up with TRBD1. The germline CDR1 and CDR2 sequences are ENHRY and SYGVKD. J lost 7 bases, V lost 4 bases, and 6 bases had no gene match. The CDR3 covers 14 residues.

The chain joins TRBV29-1 to TRBJ2-4; TRBD2 agrees at 12 bases. TRBJ2-7 matches the DNA end more closely, so the J call is doubtful. Germline V gives CDR1 SQVTM, CDR2 ANQGSEA. The CDR3 is made up of 15 amino acids. The CDR3 bases are TGCAGCGTTGAATCAAGACTAGCGGGAGTTAACGAGCAGTACTTC. Amino acids: CSVESRLAGVNEQYF.

The rearrangement uses TRBV12-3 or TRBV12-4 and TRBJ2-1; 9 nucleotides line up with TRBD2. V lost 6 bases and J lost 5; bases outside the gene matches: 8. The CDR3 is 15 amino acids. CDR3 DNA sequence: TGTGCCAGCAGCCAAACCGGACTAGCGCACAATGAGCAGTTCTTC. Translated, it gives CASSQTGLAHNEQFF.

J is TRBJ2-3 and V is TRBV2, with 8 bases aligning to TRBD2. Unmatched junction bases numbered 8, after V lost 6 bases and J lost 3 bases. The germline CDR1 and CDR2 sequences are SNHLY and FYNNEI. The CDR3 is 15 amino acids. The CDR3 is CASSGTTSETDTQYF. CDR3 DNA: TGTGCCAGCAGCGGAACGACTAGCGAGACAGATACGCAGTATTTT. The full variable domain, completed using reference TRBV2 and TRBJ2-3, is EPEVTQTPSHQVTQMGQEVILRCVPISNHLYFYWYRQILGQKVEFLVSFYNNEISEKSEIFDDQFSVERPDGSNFTLKIRSTKLEDSAMYFCASSGTTSETDTQYFGPGTRLTVL.

A word on this clonotype: This may be a read error, as it is one base from a much larger clone. This CDR3 is CASSLGYNGEQYF. Written as DNA, the CDR3 is TGTGCCAGCAGCTTAGGTTATAACGGCGAGCAGTACTTC. The chain couples TRBV11-2 to TRBJ2-7; D uncertain. In germline, CDR1 is SGHAT, CDR2 FQNNGV. Trimming shortened V by 1 base and J by 6 bases, and 10 bases separated the two germline ends. This CDR3 has 13 residues.

The V call is TRBV7-9, the J call TRBJ2-4, with no clear D. Trimming pared 3 bases from V and 13 bases from J, leaving 19 bases between. Germline V lookup: CDR1 SEHNR, CDR2 FQNEAQ (reference sequence). There are 14 residues in the CDR3. The CDR3 reads CASSFDGTYGRQYF. CDR3 sequence (DNA): TGTGCCAGCAGCTTCGATGGTACCTACGGGCGGCAGTACTTC.

This clonotype was found a few times. The chain combines TRBV20-1 with TRBJ1-5; TRBD1 might be the D (5 bases). Germline V gives CDR1 DFQATT, CDR2 SNEGSKA (reference sequence). This CDR3 has 15 amino acids. Trimming cost V 1 base and J 2 bases, with 12 bases left between them. The CDR3 is CSARVTGGGNQPQHF. In DNA form, the CDR3 reads TGCAGTGCTAGAGTAACAGGAGGGGGCAATCAGCCCCAGCATTTT.

V is TRBV25-1 and J is TRBJ2-4; D remains unclear. The CDR3 consists of 11 residues. The ends were cut back, 2 bases at V and 13 bases at J, with 9 bases in the middle. The V gene's germline CDR1 is MGHDK and CDR2 SYGVNS. As DNA, the CDR3 is TGTGCCAGCAGTGAAGTGAACCTCCAGTACTTC. It translates to CASSEVNLQYF.

This rearrangement joins TRBV3-1 to TRBJ2-5; 11 nucleotides agree with TRBD2. This CDR3 spans 16 amino acids. The V and J ends lost 3 bases and 11 bases, in that order; junction bases with no gene match: 14. The V gene's germline CDR1 is LGHDT and CDR2 YNNKEL (reference sequence). In nucleotides, the CDR3 is TGTGCCAGCAGCCAGGCGGGTAGCGGGAGGGACAATGAGCAGTACTTC. Residues: CASSQAGSGRDNEQYF.

This chain links TRBV3-1 with TRBJ2-1; D is possibly TRBD1 or TRBD2 (5 bases each). V gave up 4 bases and J gave up 6 bases, with 16 bases separating them. This CDR3 region has 15 residues. CDR1 and CDR2 (germline): LGHDT, YNNKEL (reference sequence). The DNA for the CDR3 is TGTGCCAGCAGCCCCCTGGGGCTAGCCGGCAATGAGCAGTTCTTC. This sequence encodes CASSPLGLAGNEQFF.

V and J are TRBV20-1 and TRBJ2-1; 9 nucleotides agree with TRBD2. The CDR3 loop spans 15 amino acids. J was trimmed by 1 base and V by 3 bases; bases with no gene match: 4. Germline CDR1 reads DFQATT; CDR2 reads SNEGSKA (reference sequence). CDR3 region: CSARAGGPSYNEQFF. The DNA of the CDR3 is TGCAGTGCTAGGGCGGGAGGGCCGTCCTACAATGAGCAGTTCTTC.

In regard to this clonotype: The junction and the germline gene differ at one end; a read error may be behind it. V and J are TRBV14 and TRBJ2-5; D remains ambiguous. TRBJ2-7 matches the DNA end more closely, so the J call is doubtful. The CDR3 sequence is 19 residues long. Germline-derived CDR1 and CDR2 are SGHDN and FVKESK. The CDR3 coding sequence is TGTGCCGGCAGCCGGCCGTGGGCTCTAAATCGAGGACCGCGCTACGAGCAGTACTTC. Its protein is CAGSRPWALNRGPRYEQYF.

The gene calls are TRBV13 and TRBJ2-2; 11 bases fit TRBD2. J lost 6 bases, V lost 5 bases, and 8 bases had no gene match. This CDR3 spans 16 amino acids. Germline lookup yields CDR1 PRHDT and CDR2 FYEKMQ (reference sequence). The CDR3 loop reads CASSLTSGTFPGELFF. The CDR3 coding sequence is TGTGCCAGCAGCCTGACTAGCGGGACCTTCCCCGGGGAGCTGTTTTTT.

This clonotype came up a few times. V usage is TRBV20-1 and J usage is TRBJ2-3; 11 nucleotides match TRBD2. The germline gives CDR1 DFQATT, CDR2 SNEGSKA (reference sequence). V lost 0 bases to trimming and J lost 6 bases; unmatched junction nucleotides: 14. This CDR3 has 18 amino acids. This chain's CDR3 is CSAREYEASGRLADTQYF. As DNA, the CDR3 is TGCAGTGCTAGAGAGTATGAGGCTAGCGGGAGGTTGGCGGATACGCAGTATTTT.

The chain has TRBV4-1 and TRBJ2-5, with 7 bases matching TRBD2. Germline V gene sequence: CDR1 MGHRA, CDR2 YSYEKL. This CDR3 comprises 15 residues. The V segment lost 3 bases and the J segment 5 bases; nucleotides outside the gene matches: 9. CDR3 nucleotides: TGCGCCAGCAGCCACCCCGGACTAGTTCAGGAGACCCAGTACTTC. Amino acids: CASSHPGLVQETQYF.

The chain joins TRBV7-2 to TRBJ2-7, with a weak D call TRBD2 (6 bases). The CDR3 is 15 residues long. Germline V CDR1 and CDR2: SGHTA, FQGNSA. V gave up 2 bases and J gave up 2 bases, with 13 bases separating them. Here the CDR3 reads CASSLIAVGAYEQYF. For the CDR3, the DNA is TGTGCCAGCAGCTTAATAGCGGTCGGAGCCTACGAGCAGTACTTC.

This clonotype occurred once. The chain couples TRBV15 to TRBJ2-2, with D maybe TRBD1 (6 bases). V was clipped by 0 bases and J by 4 bases, with 12 bases between them. The germline gives CDR1 LNHNV, CDR2 YYDKDF (reference sequence). CDR3 length: 16 amino acids. CDR3 coding DNA: TGTGCCACCAGCAGAGATATCAGGGGCACCACCGGGGAGCTGTTTTTT. The encoded protein is CATSRDIRGTTGELFF.

The V gene is TRBV5-5, the J gene TRBJ2-3, with 9 bases fitting TRBD2. Germline assignment: CDR1 SGHKS and CDR2 YYEKEE (reference sequence). Trimming cost V 2 bases and J 6 bases; bases outside gene matches: 13. This CDR3 is built from 17 residues. The CDR3 region is CASSLGRLADIRDTQYF. The DNA for the CDR3 is TGTGCCAGCAGCTTAGGCAGACTAGCGGACATAAGGGATACGCAGTATTTT.

DNA of the CDR3: TGTGCCAGCAGGGACAGACAGGGGAGGAACTCACCCCTCCACTTT. Amino acid sequence: CASRDRQGRNSPLHF. The genes are TRBV2 and TRBJ1-6, with 8 bases identical to TRBD1. With 6 bases clipped from V and 10 bases from J, the junction kept 11 bases outside the gene matches. The CDR3 has 15 residues. Germline V gene lookup returns CDR1 SNHLY and CDR2 FYNNEI.

This clonotype was counted only a few times. This chain joins TRBV6-1 and TRBJ2-6; unclear D gene. CDR1 MNHNS and CDR2 SASEGT come from the germline V gene. The CDR3 covers 18 residues. Trimming removed 7 bases at V and 2 bases at J, with 21 bases between. The DNA of the CDR3 is TGTGCCAGCATACCACCGGGCGGTAGATTGCCTGGGGCCAACGTCCTGACTTTC. It specifies CASIPPGGRLPGANVLTF.

This chain uses TRBV9 with TRBJ1-2; the D gene is possibly TRBD1 (6 bases). The germline V and J ends were trimmed by 0 bases and 0 bases, with 9 bases remaining between them. Germline assignment: CDR1 SGDLS and CDR2 YYNGEE. The CDR3 covers 15 residues. DNA of the CDR3: TGTGCCAGCAGCGTAGACAGGACAGCTAACTATGGCTACACCTTC. It codes for CASSVDRTANYGYTF.